One and the same sample provided the 28 T cell receptor beta chains below, sequenced in a study of cytomegalovirus exposure and HLA in healthy donors. The PCR employed 60 Vbeta primers together with 13 Jbeta primers. Some clones are missing from TCRdb's copy, which holds only in-frame ones; the method was immunoSEQ multiplex PCR. The table records 150,000 to 200,000 clones, roughly 88% of them present only once. Sequenced input: PBMCs. The source is a young man in good health and CMV-seropositive.

This clone has more than one count but fewer than ten. The chain combines TRBV13 with TRBJ1-2; D possibly corresponds to TRBD1 (5 bases). The CDR3 is 14 amino acids. V was shortened by 5 bases and J by 8 bases, with 18 bases between the two germline ends. Looked up from germline, CDR1 is PRHDT and CDR2 is FYEKMQ (reference sequence). The CDR3 DNA follows: TGTGCCAGCAGCGGGCCAGGGAAAGTTGGGGGCTACACCTTC. It codes for CASSGPGKVGGYTF.

The rearrangement links TRBV21-1 to TRBJ1-1; TRBD1 reflects the table's D call only, with no check against the DNA. TRBV21-1 is tagged as a pseudogene. CDR3 length: 16 amino acids. The CDR3 DNA follows: TGTGCCAGCAGCTCAGGGGACCCCCTCATGAACACTGAAGCTTTCTTT. Protein sequence: CASSSGDPLMNTEAFF.

This clone was seen only once. The chain combines TRBV5-1 with TRBJ2-3; TRBD1 matches at 8 bases. Looked up from germline, CDR1 is SGHRS and CDR2 is YFSETQ. This CDR3 comprises 15 residues. Trimming took 0 bases from V and 6 from J; bases not matched to a gene: 6. DNA of the CDR3: TGCGCCAGCAGCTTGGGGACAGGGCGAGTGGATACGCAGTATTTT. Its protein is CASSLGTGRVDTQYF. The complete variable domain, with remaining parts taken from reference TRBV5-1 and TRBJ2-3, reads KAGVTQTPRYLIKTRGQQVTLSCSPISGHRSVSWYQQTPGQGLQFLFEYFSETQRNKGNFPGRFSGRQFSNSRSEMNVSTLELGDSALYLCASSLGTGRVDTQYFGPGTRLTVL.

The rearrangement uses TRBV25-1 and TRBJ1-2; D is unclear. Per the germline V gene, CDR1 is MGHDK and CDR2 is SYGVNS. There are 12 residues in the CDR3. With 3 bases removed from V and 7 bases from J, the gap between germline ends came to 9 bases. CDR3 amino acids: CASSDSAGGYTF. In DNA, the CDR3 is TGTGCCAGCAGTGACTCGGCGGGTGGCTACACCTTC.

CDR3 DNA sequence: TGTGCCAGCAGCCTCCGGGGCCAAGAGACCCAGTACTTC. This codes for CASSLRGQETQYF. The chain carries TRBV13 and TRBJ2-5; D is perhaps TRBD2 (5 bases). The CDR3 is 13 residues long. Between the trimmed V and J ends, which lost 5 bases and 1 base, there was a span of 8 bases. Germline V CDR1 and CDR2: PRHDT, FYEKMQ (reference sequence).

The chain joins TRBV5-5 to TRBJ2-7; 12 bases map to TRBD2. There are 17 residues in the CDR3. The J segment lost 4 bases and the V segment lost 4 bases, leaving 12 bases of the junction unmatched. Germline CDR1 and CDR2: SGHKS and YYEKEE (reference sequence). This CDR3 reads CASSLPLAGGPSYEQYF. In nucleotides, the CDR3 is TGTGCCAGCAGCCTACCCCTAGCGGGGGGGCCTTCTTACGAGCAGTACTTC.

This chain uses TRBV10-3 with TRBJ2-5; D is uncertain. Trimming removed 2 bases at V and 5 bases at J, with 9 bases between. Germline V gene sequence: CDR1 ENHRY, CDR2 SYGVKD. The CDR3 is 13 amino acids. This chain's CDR3 is CAISEKLRETQYF. The CDR3 nucleotides read TGTGCCATCAGTGAGAAGCTCCGCGAGACCCAGTACTTC.

The chain carries TRBV4-1 and TRBJ1-1; no clear D gene. V was trimmed by 1 base and J by 0 bases, leaving 9 bases between them. This CDR3 has 15 amino acids. Germline V gene sequence: CDR1 MGHRA, CDR2 YSYEKL. The CDR3 spells CASSQGQAMNTEAFF. The CDR3 region has the DNA TGCGCCAGCAGCCAAGGGCAGGCCATGAACACTGAAGCTTTCTTT.

This clone was seen just once. This chain joins TRBV5-6 and TRBJ2-5, with 9 nucleotides matching TRBD2. This CDR3 spans 16 amino acids. Germline loops: CDR1 SGHDT, CDR2 YYEEEE. V dropped 2 bases and J dropped 5; count of bases not matched to a gene: 10. CDR3 in amino acids: CASSFLVSGGWETQYF. DNA for the CDR3: TGTGCCAGCAGCTTTTTGGTTAGCGGGGGTTGGGAGACCCAGTACTTC.

The rearrangement uses TRBV2 and TRBJ2-3, with D possibly matching TRBD2 (5 bases). Germline loops: CDR1 SNHLY, CDR2 FYNNEI. The CDR3 is made up of 16 amino acids. V lost 3 bases and J 2 bases, leaving 15 bases between the germline ends. Here the CDR3 DNA reads TGTGCCAGCAGTGACTGGACTGGGTTTAACACAGATACGCAGTATTTT. It is translated as CASSDWTGFNTDTQYF.

The V call is TRBV7-2, the J call TRBJ2-1; 11 nucleotides agree with TRBD1. Germline values: CDR1 SGHTA, CDR2 FQGNSA. With V trimmed by 4 bases and J by 5 bases, 7 bases remained unmatched. There are 16 residues in the CDR3. The CDR3 region has the DNA TGTGCCAGCAGCTCGAGGACAGGGGGCGTCCACAATGAGCAGTTCTTC. This sequence encodes CASSSRTGGVHNEQFF.

The chain has TRBV27 and TRBJ1-5; D gene unclear. Trimming pared 6 bases from V and 2 bases from J, leaving 8 bases between. The length of the CDR3 is 13 residues. CDR1 is MNHEY, CDR2 SMNVEV, per germline (reference sequence). As DNA, the CDR3 is TGTGCCAGCAGCCGAGTTGGCAATCAGCCCCAGCATTTT. It specifies CASSRVGNQPQHF.

This chain's CDR3 is CASGPSRLGTEAFF. The CDR3 region has the DNA TGTGCCAGCGGCCCGTCGAGGTTGGGCACTGAAGCTTTCTTT. The chain combines TRBV11-2 with TRBJ1-1, with D hard to call. The length of the CDR3 is 14 residues. The germline gives CDR1 SGHAT, CDR2 FQNNGV. Trimming left V 8 bases short and J 4 bases short, with 17 bases between.

This clone occurred many times. The chain carries TRBV6-1 and TRBJ2-7; D is unclear. V lost 1 base and J lost 1, with 11 bases in between. Germline CDR1 reads MNHNS; CDR2 reads SASEGT. The CDR3 spans 15 residues. The CDR3 is CASSEDTGSSYEQYF. CDR3 sequence (DNA): TGTGCCAGCAGTGAAGATACGGGTTCATCCTACGAGCAGTACTTC.

V usage is TRBV6-5 and J usage is TRBJ2-7; 8 bases match TRBD1. Germline-derived CDR1 and CDR2 are MNHEY and SVGAGI. Losses at the gene ends were 2 bases for V and 3 bases for J; bases not matched to a gene: 6. The CDR3 length is 15 residues. The CDR3 here is CASSYTGQGGYEQYF. The CDR3 region has the DNA TGTGCCAGCAGTTACACCGGACAGGGTGGCTACGAGCAGTACTTC.

The rearrangement uses TRBV19 and TRBJ1-5; 10 nucleotides match TRBD1. This CDR3 spans 20 amino acids. CDR1 and CDR2 from the germline V gene are LNHDA and SQIVND (reference sequence). Trimming cost V 5 bases and J 1 base; bases outside gene matches: 17. The CDR3 loop is CASSYYLTGGRLGSNQPQHF. Written as DNA, the CDR3 is TGTGCCAGTAGTTATTACCTGACAGGGGGCAGATTAGGGAGCAATCAGCCCCAGCATTTT. Variable domain in full (rest from reference TRBV19 and TRBJ1-5): DGGITQSPKYLFRKEGQNVTLSCEQNLNHDAMYWYRQDPGQGLRLIYYSQIVNDFQKGDIAEGYSVSREKKESFPLTVTSAQKNPTAFYLCASSYYLTGGRLGSNQPQHFGDGTRLSIL.

This sequence joins TRBV5-1 and TRBJ1-4, with 8 bases aligning to TRBD1. The CDR3 extends over 14 amino acids. Germline values: CDR1 SGHRS, CDR2 YFSETQ. The V and J ends lost 7 bases and 5 bases, in that order; junction bases with no gene match: 7. CDR3 DNA: TGCGCCAGCTCCCGGGACAGGCCAAATGAAAAACTGTTTTTT. This translates into CASSRDRPNEKLFF.

This sequence joins TRBV30 and TRBJ2-3; 7 bases are shared with TRBD1. The CDR3 sequence is 14 residues long. The V gene's germline CDR1 is GTSNPN and CDR2 SVGIG (reference sequence). Losses at the gene ends were 2 bases for V and 3 bases for J; bases not matched to a gene: 5. CDR3 loop: CAWSMGQHTDTQYF. Written as DNA, the CDR3 is TGTGCCTGGAGTATGGGACAGCATACAGATACGCAGTATTTT.

The V gene is TRBV25-1, the J gene TRBJ1-1; a weak D match, TRBD1 (6 bases). Germline CDR1 is MGHDK and CDR2 is SYGVNS. This CDR3 is built from 15 residues. V shed 3 bases and J shed 5 bases, with 16 bases lying between them. CDR3 coding DNA: TGTGCCAGCAGTGAGGCGTTACAGGGTTGGACTGAAGCTTTCTTT. As protein: CASSEALQGWTEAFF. Full variable domain (outside the CDR3, taken from reference TRBV25-1 and TRBJ1-1): EADIYQTPRYLVIGTGKKITLECSQTMGHDKMYWYQQDPGMELHLIHYSYGVNSTEKGDLSSESTVSRIRTEHFPLTLESARPSHTSQYLCASSEALQGWTEAFFGQGTRLTVV.

This clone appeared a single time. The J gene is TRBJ1-2, the V gene TRBV6-1; 7 positions agree with TRBD1. Germline V lookup: CDR1 MNHNS, CDR2 SASEGT. V shed 3 bases, J shed 6 bases, and the junction held 4 bases outside the gene matches. The CDR3 runs 13 residues. The DNA for the CDR3 is TGTGCCAGCAGTGACTGGCAGGGGGATGGCTACACCTTC. This encodes CASSDWQGDGYTF.

The V gene is TRBV5-1, the J gene TRBJ1-2; the match to TRBD1 covers 7 bases. Trimming cost V 4 bases and J 4 bases; bases outside gene matches: 10. Germline V gives CDR1 SGHRS, CDR2 YFSETQ. This CDR3 has 15 amino acids. CDR3 region: CASSPRTGSGYGYTF. The CDR3 DNA reads as TGCGCCAGCAGCCCCCGGACAGGTAGTGGCTATGGCTACACCTTC. Variable domain in full (rest from reference TRBV5-1 and TRBJ1-2): KAGVTQTPRYLIKTRGQQVTLSCSPISGHRSVSWYQQTPGQGLQFLFEYFSETQRNKGNFPGRFSGRQFSNSRSEMNVSTLELGDSALYLCASSPRTGSGYGYTFGSGTRLTVV.

The V call is TRBV7-3, the J call TRBJ2-5, with TRBD2 as a possible D gene (7 bases). CDR1 and CDR2 (germline): SGHTA, FQGTGA. The CDR3 totals 16 residues. Trimming took off 6 bases at V and 1 base at J, with 18 bases between the two ends. The CDR3 DNA follows: TGTGCCAGCAGTTCGCGGGGGCCGCAGTTCCAAGAGACCCAGTACTTC. It yields the protein CASSSRGPQFQETQYF. The variable domain in full, completed from reference TRBV7-3 and TRBJ2-5, reads GAGVSQTPSNKVTEKGKYVELRCDPISGHTALYWYRQSLGQGPEFLIYFQGTGAADDSGLPNDRFFAVRPEGSVSTLKIQRTERGDSAVYLCASSSRGPQFQETQYFGPGTRLLVL.

The rearrangement joins TRBV18 to TRBJ2-1, with TRBD2 matching 14 bases. Germline CDR1 is KGHSH and CDR2 is LQKENI. The junction had 5 bases not matched to a gene; V was cut back by 0 bases and J by 10 bases. The CDR3 covers 16 residues. CDR3 sequence reads: CASSPPTSGGAWEQFF. CDR3 DNA sequence: TGTGCCAGCTCACCACCGACTAGCGGGGGGGCATGGGAGCAGTTCTTC.

The chain uses TRBV12-5 and TRBJ2-5; TRBD1 aligns across 9 bases. The tail of the sequence fits TRBJ2-7 better, so the J call may be wrong. This CDR3 has 16 residues. In germline, CDR1 is LGHNT, CDR2 FRNRAP. Here the CDR3 DNA reads TGTGCTAGTGGTTTGGTACTGGGGACAGGGAGCCACGAGCAGTACTTC. The encoded protein is CASGLVLGTGSHEQYF.

The CDR3 nucleotides read TGCGCCAGCAGAGGAGAAACAGATACGCAGTATTTT. Amino acids: CASRGETDTQYF. The chain employs TRBV5-1 and TRBJ2-3; no firm D call. CDR1 and CDR2 (germline): SGHRS, YFSETQ. The CDR3 consists of 12 residues. Trimming stripped 5 bases from V and 3 bases from J, with 7 bases between.

The CDR3 DNA sequence: TGTGCTAGCGCAGTACCAAAGGAGACCCAGTACTTC. This encodes CASAVPKETQYF. V gene TRBV7-7 combines with J gene TRBJ2-5; the D gene is possibly TRBD2 (5 bases). The CDR3 consists of 12 residues. Germline V gives CDR1 SSHAT, CDR2 FNYEAQ (reference sequence).

The V and J genes are TRBV7-9 and TRBJ2-7, with TRBD2 identical over 7 bases. Trimming removed 0 bases from V and 7 bases from J; junction bases left unmatched: 9. Germline loops: CDR1 SEHNR, CDR2 FQNEAQ (reference sequence). The CDR3 length is 15 residues. The CDR3 region is CASSLAGGPGGEQYF. The CDR3 bases are TGTGCCAGCAGCTTAGCGGGGGGTCCGGGGGGTGAGCAGTACTTC. Variable domain in full (rest from reference TRBV7-9 and TRBJ2-7): DTGVSQNPRHKITKRGQNVTFRCDPISEHNRLYWYRQTLGQGPEFLTYFQNEAQLEKSRLLSDRFSAERPKGSFSTLEIQRTEQGDSAMYLCASSLAGGPGGEQYFGPGTRLTVT.

The chain uses TRBV5-8 and TRBJ2-3; 10 bases fit TRBD1. CDR1 SGHTS and CDR2 YDEGEE come from the germline V gene. The V and J ends lost 3 bases and 4 bases, in that order; junction bases with no gene match: 2. The CDR3 has 14 amino acids. CDR3 coding DNA: TGTGCCAGCAGCTCCGGACAGGGGGCAGATACGCAGTATTTT. It encodes CASSSGQGADTQYF. The full variable domain, rest sourced from reference TRBV5-8 and TRBJ2-3, is EAGVTQSPTHLIKTRGQQATLRCSPISGHTSVYWYQQALGLGLQFLLWYDEGEERNRGNFPPRFSGRQFPNYSSELNVNALELEDSALYLCASSSGQGADTQYFGPGTRLTVL.